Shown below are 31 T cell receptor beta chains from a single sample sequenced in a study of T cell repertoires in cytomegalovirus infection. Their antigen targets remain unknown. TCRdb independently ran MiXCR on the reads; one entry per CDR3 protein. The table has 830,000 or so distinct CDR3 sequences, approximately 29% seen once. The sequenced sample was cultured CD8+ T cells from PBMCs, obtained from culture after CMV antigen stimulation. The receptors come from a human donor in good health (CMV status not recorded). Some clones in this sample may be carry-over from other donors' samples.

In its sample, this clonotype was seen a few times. CDR3 residues: CASSSLPGRPTNEKLFF. The CDR3 bases are TGTGCCAGCAGTTCTCTCCCGGGACGCCCAACTAATGAAAAACTGTTTTTT. This rearrangement joins TRBV6-5 to TRBJ1-4, with a weak D call TRBD1 (5 bases). CDR1 and CDR2 from the germline V gene are MNHEY and SVGAGI. The CDR3 runs 17 residues. V lost 4 bases, J lost 0 bases, and 15 bases lay in between.

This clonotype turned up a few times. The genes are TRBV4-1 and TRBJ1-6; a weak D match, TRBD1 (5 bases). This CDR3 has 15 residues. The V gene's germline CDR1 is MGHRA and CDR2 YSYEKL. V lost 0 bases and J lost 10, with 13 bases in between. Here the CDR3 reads CASSQDDSTVSPLHF. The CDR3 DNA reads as TGCGCCAGCAGCCAAGATGATTCGACAGTCTCACCCCTCCACTTT.

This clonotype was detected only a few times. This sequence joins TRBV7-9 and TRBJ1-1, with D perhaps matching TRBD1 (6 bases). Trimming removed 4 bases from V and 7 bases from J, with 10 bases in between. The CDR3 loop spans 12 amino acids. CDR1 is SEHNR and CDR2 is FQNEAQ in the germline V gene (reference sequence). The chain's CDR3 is CASSYRASEAFF. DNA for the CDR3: TGTGCCAGCAGCTACAGGGCCAGTGAAGCTTTCTTT.

The CDR3 region is CASSSGGGIYHEQYV. Here the CDR3 DNA reads TGTGCCAGCAGCTCAGGGGGCGGGATTTACCACGAGCAGTACGTC. This chain connects TRBV7-9 to TRBJ2-7, with 8 bases matching TRBD1. The germline CDR1 and CDR2 sequences are SEHNR and FQNEAQ (reference sequence). The V and J ends lost 4 bases and 5 bases, in that order; junction bases with no gene match: 10. The CDR3 loop spans 15 amino acids.

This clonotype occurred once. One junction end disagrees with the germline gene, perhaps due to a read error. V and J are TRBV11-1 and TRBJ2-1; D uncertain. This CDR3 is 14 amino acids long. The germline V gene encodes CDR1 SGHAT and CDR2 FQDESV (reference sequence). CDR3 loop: CVSSWEFAYNEQFF. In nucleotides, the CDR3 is TGTGTCAGCAGCTGGGAATTTGCCTACAATGAGCAGTTCTTC.

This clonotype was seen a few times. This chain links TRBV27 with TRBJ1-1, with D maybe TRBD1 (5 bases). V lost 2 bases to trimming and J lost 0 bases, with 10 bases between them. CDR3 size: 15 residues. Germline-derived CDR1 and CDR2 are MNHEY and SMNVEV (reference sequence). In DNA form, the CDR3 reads TGTGCCAGCAGTTTAACGACAGCCTTGAACACTGAAGCTTTCTTT. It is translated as CASSLTTALNTEAFF.

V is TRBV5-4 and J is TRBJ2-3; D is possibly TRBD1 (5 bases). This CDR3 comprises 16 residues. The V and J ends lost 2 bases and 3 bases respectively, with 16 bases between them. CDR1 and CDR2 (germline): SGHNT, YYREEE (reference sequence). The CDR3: CASSFDQGPGTDTQYF. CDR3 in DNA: TGTGCCAGCAGCTTCGACCAGGGCCCAGGGACAGATACGCAGTATTTT.

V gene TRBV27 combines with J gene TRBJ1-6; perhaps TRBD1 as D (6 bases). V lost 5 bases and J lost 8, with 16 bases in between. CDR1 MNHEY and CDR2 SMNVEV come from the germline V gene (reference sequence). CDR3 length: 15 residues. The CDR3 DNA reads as TGTGCCAGCAGTCCCGCCACTTACAGGGATTCACCCCTCCACTTT. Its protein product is CASSPATYRDSPLHF.

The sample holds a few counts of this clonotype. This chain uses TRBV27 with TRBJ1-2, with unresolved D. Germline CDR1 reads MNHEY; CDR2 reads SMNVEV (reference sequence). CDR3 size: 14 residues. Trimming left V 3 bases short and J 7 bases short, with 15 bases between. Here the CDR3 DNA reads TGTGCCAGCAGTTTTTCGGGCGGAGGACGTGGCTACACCTTC. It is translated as CASSFSGGGRGYTF.

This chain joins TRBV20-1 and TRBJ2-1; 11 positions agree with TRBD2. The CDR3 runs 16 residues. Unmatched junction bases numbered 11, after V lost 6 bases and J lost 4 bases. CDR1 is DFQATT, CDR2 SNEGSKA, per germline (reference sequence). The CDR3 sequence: CSARDFSGGAYNEQFF. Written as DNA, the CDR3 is TGCAGTGCGCGTGACTTTAGCGGGGGGGCGTACAATGAGCAGTTCTTC.

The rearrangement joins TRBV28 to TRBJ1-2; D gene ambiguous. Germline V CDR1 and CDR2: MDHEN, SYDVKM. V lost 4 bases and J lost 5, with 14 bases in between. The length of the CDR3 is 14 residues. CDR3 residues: CASSSRAIGYGYTF. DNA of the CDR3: TGTGCCAGCAGTTCGCGGGCCATTGGATATGGCTACACCTTC.

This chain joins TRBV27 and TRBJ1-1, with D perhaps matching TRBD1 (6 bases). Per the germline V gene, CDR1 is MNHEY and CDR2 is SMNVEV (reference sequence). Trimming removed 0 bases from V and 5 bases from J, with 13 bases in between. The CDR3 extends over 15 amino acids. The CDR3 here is CASSLSGGGKTEAFF. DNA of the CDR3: TGTGCCAGCAGTTTATCTGGAGGGGGTAAGACTGAAGCTTTCTTT.

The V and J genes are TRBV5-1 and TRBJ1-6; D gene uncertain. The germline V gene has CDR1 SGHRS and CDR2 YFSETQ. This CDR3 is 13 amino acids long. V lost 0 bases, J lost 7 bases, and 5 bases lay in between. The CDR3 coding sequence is TGCGCCAGCAGCTTGGAACAGAATTCACCCCTCCACTTT. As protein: CASSLEQNSPLHF.

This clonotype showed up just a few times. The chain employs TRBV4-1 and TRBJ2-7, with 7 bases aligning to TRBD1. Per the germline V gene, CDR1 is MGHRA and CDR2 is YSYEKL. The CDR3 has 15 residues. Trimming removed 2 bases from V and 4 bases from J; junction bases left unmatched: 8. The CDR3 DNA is TGCGCCAGCAGCCAACGACAGGGAGAGGCTTACGAGCAGTACTTC. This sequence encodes CASSQRQGEAYEQYF.

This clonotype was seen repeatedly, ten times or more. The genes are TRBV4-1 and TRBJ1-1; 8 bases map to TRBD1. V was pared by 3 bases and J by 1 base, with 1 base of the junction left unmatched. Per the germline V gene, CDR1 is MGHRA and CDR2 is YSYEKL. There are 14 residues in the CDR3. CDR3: CASSHGTGNTEAFF. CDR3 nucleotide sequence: TGCGCCAGCAGCCACGGGACAGGGAACACTGAAGCTTTCTTT.

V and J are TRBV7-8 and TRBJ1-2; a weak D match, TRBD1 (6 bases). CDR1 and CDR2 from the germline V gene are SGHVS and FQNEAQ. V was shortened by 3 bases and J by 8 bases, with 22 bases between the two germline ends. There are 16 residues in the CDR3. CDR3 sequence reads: CASSLVDGGFLDGYTF. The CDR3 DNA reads TGTGCCAGCAGCTTGGTTGACGGGGGCTTCCTTGACGGCTACACCTTC.

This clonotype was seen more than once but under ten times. The CDR3 bases are TGCAGTGCTCCTGAACTCTCAAGCTCCTACGAGCAGTACTTC. It codes for CSAPELSSSYEQYF. The chain joins TRBV20-1 to TRBJ2-7; D is unclear. The CDR3 covers 14 residues. Germline V gene lookup returns CDR1 DFQATT and CDR2 SNEGSKA (reference sequence). V dropped 5 bases and J dropped 0 bases, with 14 bases sitting between them.

This CDR3 is CASSLGGVRFGNTIYF. The CDR3 nucleotides are TGTGCCAGCAGTTTAGGTGGGGTACGCTTTGGAAACACCATATATTTT. The chain joins TRBV12-3 or TRBV12-4 to TRBJ1-3; no clear D. CDR3 length: 16 amino acids. The ends were cut back, 1 base at V and 3 bases at J, with 13 bases in the middle.

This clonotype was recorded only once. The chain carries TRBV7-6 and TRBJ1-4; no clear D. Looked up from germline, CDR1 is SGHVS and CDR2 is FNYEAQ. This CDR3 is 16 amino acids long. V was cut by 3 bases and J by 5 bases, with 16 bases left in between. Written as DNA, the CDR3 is TGTGCCAGCAGCTTTAGCCCTTCCGGAACAAATGAAAAACTGTTTTTT. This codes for CASSFSPSGTNEKLFF.

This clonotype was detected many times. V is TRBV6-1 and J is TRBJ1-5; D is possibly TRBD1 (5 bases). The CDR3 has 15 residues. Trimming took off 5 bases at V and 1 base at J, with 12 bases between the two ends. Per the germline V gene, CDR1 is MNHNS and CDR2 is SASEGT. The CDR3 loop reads CASSKVRGSNQPQHF. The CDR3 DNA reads TGTGCCAGCAGTAAGGTCCGGGGCAGCAATCAGCCCCAGCATTTT.

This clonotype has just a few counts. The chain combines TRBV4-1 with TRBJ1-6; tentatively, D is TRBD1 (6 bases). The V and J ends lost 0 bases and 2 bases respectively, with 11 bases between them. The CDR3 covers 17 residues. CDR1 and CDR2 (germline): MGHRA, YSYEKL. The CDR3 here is CASSQERGAAYNSPLHF. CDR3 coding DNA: TGCGCCAGCAGCCAAGAGAGGGGGGCCGCCTATAATTCACCCCTCCACTTT.

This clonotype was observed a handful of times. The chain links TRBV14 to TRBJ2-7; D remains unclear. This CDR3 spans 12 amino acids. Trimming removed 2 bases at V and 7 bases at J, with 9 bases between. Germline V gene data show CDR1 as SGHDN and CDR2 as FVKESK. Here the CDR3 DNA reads TGTGCCAGCAGCCAAACATGGTGGGAGCAGTACTTC. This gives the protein CASSQTWWEQYF.

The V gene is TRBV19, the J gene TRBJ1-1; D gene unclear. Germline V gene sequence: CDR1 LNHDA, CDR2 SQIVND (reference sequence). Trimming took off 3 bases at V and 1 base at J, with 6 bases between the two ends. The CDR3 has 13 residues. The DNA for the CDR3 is TGTGCCAGTAGTATGGTTACGAACACTGAAGCTTTCTTT. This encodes CASSMVTNTEAFF.

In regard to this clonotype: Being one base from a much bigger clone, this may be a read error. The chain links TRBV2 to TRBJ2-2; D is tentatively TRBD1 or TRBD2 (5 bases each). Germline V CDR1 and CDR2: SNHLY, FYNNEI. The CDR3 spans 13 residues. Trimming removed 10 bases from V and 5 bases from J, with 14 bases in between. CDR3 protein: CANRSRETGELFF. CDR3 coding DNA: TGTGCCAACAGGTCCCGGGAAACCGGGGAGCTGTTTTTT. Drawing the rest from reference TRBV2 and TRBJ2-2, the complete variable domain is EPEVTQTPSHQVTQMGQEVILRCVPISNHLYFYWYRQILGQKVEFLVSFYNNEISEKSEIFDDQFSVERPDGSNFTLKIRSTKLEDSAMYFCANRSRETGELFFGEGSRLTVL.

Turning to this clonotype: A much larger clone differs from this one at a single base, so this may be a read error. The CDR3 bases are TGTGCCGGCAGCTTGGTCCTGGGAGGGACAGATACGCAGTATTTT. Translated: CAGSLVLGGTDTQYF. The chain has TRBV7-2 and TRBJ2-3, with 7 bases identical to TRBD2. From germline, CDR1 is SGHTA and CDR2 FQGNSA. The CDR3 is made up of 15 amino acids.

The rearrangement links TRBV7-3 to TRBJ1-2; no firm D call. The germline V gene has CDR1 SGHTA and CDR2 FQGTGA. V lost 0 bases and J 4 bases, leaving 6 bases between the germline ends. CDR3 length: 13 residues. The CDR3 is CASSLTFGYGYTF. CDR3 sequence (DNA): TGTGCCAGCAGCTTAACGTTCGGCTATGGCTACACCTTC.

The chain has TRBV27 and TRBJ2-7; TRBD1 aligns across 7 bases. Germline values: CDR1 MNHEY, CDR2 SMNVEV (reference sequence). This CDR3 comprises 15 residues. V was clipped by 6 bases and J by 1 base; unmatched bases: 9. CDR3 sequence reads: CASRSGTVKSYEQYF. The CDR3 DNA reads TGTGCCAGCAGGTCGGGGACAGTCAAGTCCTACGAGCAGTACTTC.

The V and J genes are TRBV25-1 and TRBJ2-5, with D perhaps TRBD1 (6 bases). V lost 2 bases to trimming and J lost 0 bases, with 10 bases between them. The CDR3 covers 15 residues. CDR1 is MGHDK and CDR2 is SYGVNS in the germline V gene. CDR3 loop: CASSETGRDQETQYF. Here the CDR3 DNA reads TGTGCCAGCAGTGAAACAGGGAGAGACCAAGAGACCCAGTACTTC.

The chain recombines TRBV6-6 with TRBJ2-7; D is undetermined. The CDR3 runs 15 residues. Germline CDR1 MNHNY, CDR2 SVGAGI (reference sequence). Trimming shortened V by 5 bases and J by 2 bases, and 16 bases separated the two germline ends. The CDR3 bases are TGTGCCAGCAGTACCACTGATCGGTCGGCCTACGAGCAGTACTTC. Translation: CASSTTDRSAYEQYF.

CDR3: CASSLVGTGPGETQYF. The DNA for the CDR3 is TGTGCCAGCAGCTTAGTAGGGACAGGTCCTGGAGAGACCCAGTACTTC. This chain uses TRBV7-9 with TRBJ2-5, with 8 positions matching TRBD1. The V segment lost 1 base and the J segment 4 bases; nucleotides outside the gene matches: 8. Germline V lookup: CDR1 SEHNR, CDR2 FQNEAQ (reference sequence). The CDR3 has 16 residues. Looking up the rest from reference TRBV7-9 and TRBJ2-5 gives the full variable domain: DTGVSQNPRHKITKRGQNVTFRCDPISEHNRLYWYRQTLGQGPEFLTYFQNEAQLEKSRLLSDRFSAERPKGSFSTLEIQRTEQGDSAMYLCASSLVGTGPGETQYFGPGTRLLVL.

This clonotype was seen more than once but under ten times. The CDR3 sequence: CASSLTPPLGTPEGYTF. CDR3 nucleotides: TGTGCCAGCAGCTTAACACCTCCCCTCGGAACTCCGGAAGGCTACACCTTC. J is TRBJ1-2 and V is TRBV7-3; D is uncertain. Deletions cut 0 bases from V and 8 bases from J, with 22 bases between. Germline-derived CDR1 and CDR2 are SGHTA and FQGTGA. The CDR3 is 17 amino acids.